This TCR beta chain derives from a study of blood T cell repertoires in COVID-19. Study details: Collection of acute and convalescent COVID-19 samples took place in the United States, Italy and Spain. T cells, B-cell-depleted T cells, or PBMCs provided the cDNA or gDNA that served as material.

In the authors' workflow: The assay estimated nucleated cells by amplifying reference gene primers. Some clones are missing from TCRdb's copy, which holds only in-frame ones; the method was immunoSEQ multiplex PCR. From that table come the V and J calls and clone size; the DNA was used to work out D and trimming. The table has about 200,000 clones, roughly 90% seen once; the top ten hold less than 7.5%. Germline CDR1 and CDR2: LNHDA and SQIVND (reference sequence). The CDR3 is 16 residues long. The V end was cut by 5 bases, the J end by 4 bases, with 18 bases between. V usage is TRBV19 and J usage is TRBJ1-3, with D unclear. The sequencing input was peripheral blood. The sequence derives from a woman in her thirties or forties who had recovered from COVID-19. The CDR3 DNA reads TGTGCCAGTAGTCCAAGCTGGCAGGTCCCGGGAAACACCATATATTTT. It codes for CASSPSWQVPGNTIYF.